Listed below are T cell receptor beta chains from one sample, sequenced in a study of blood T cells in healthy people across ages. TCRdb recomputed calls from the 5' RACE reads with MiXCR, one row per CDR3 protein. The repertoire holds almost 550,000 distinct CDR3 sequences, with approximately 25% as singletons. The sample was also reused in another study, on T cells of mothers and their children.

The sequencing sample was made of blood. The receptors come from a boy aged 5 to 17 in good health. CDR3s include the opening cysteine and the closing phenylalanine or tryptophan. Fields, in order: V gene, clone size, J gene, D gene, CDR3 protein, CDR3 DNA. The D gene is left open where the match is weak. The listing skips clone size in some rows; elsewhere it reads once, few, many or a size class.

V: TRBV14; size: few; J: TRBJ2-1; D: .; CDR3: CASSPDVREQFF; DNA: TGTGCCAGCAGCCCGGACGTTCGTGAGCAGTTCTTC
V: TRBV2; size: .; J: TRBJ1-1; D: .; CDR3: CARRDGTEAFF; DNA: TGTGCCAGGAGGGACGGCACTGAAGCTTTCTTT
V: TRBV29-1; size: .; J: TRBJ1-2; D: TRBD1; CDR3: CSDDRGSGYTF; DNA: TGCAGCGACGACAGGGGTAGCGGCTACACCTTC
V: TRBV7-7; size: .; J: TRBJ2-1; D: .; CDR3: CASSLSPLVQRDNEQFF; DNA: TGTGCTAGCAGCTTATCCCCCCTTGTTCAGCGAGACAATGAACAGTTCTTC
V: TRBV29-1; size: .; J: TRBJ1-1; D: .; CDR3: CSVGSTYRVNTEAFF; DNA: TGCAGCGTCGGGAGTACGTACAGGGTAAACACTGAAGCTTTCTTT
V: TRBV5-5; size: .; J: TRBJ2-5; D: .; CDR3: CASSLEGGTQYF; DNA: TGTGCCAGCAGCTTGGAGGGCGGGACCCAGTACTTC
V: TRBV7-2; size: few; J: TRBJ2-1; D: TRBD1; CDR3: CASSLAGTGGVSSANEQFF; DNA: TGTGCCAGCAGCTTAGCAGGGACAGGGGGCGTATCTTCAGCAAATGAGCAGTTCTTC
V: TRBV27; size: few; J: TRBJ2-1; D: TRBD2; CDR3: CASSVSTGLAVDEQFF; DNA: TGTGCCAGCAGTGTGAGCACGGGACTAGCGGTCGATGAGCAGTTCTTC
V: TRBV5-1; size: .; J: TRBJ2-7; D: TRBD1; CDR3: CASSLAGQGVREQYF; DNA: TGCGCCAGCAGCTTGGCCGGACAGGGGGTACGGGAGCAGTACTTC
V: TRBV29-1; size: many; J: TRBJ1-2; D: TRBD1; CDR3: CSVDVRDSYGYTF; DNA: TGCAGCGTTGATGTCCGGGACAGCTATGGCTACACCTTC
V: TRBV6-1; size: .; J: TRBJ2-5; D: .; CDR3: CASSVTLAVPKETQYF; DNA: TGTGCCAGCAGTGTGACACTAGCAGTGCCCAAGGAGACCCAGTACTTC
V: TRBV20-1; size: .; J: TRBJ1-1; D: TRBD1; CDR3: CSAGQGPNTEAFF; DNA: TGCAGTGCGGGACAGGGGCCGAACACTGAAGCTTTCTTT
V: TRBV4-3; size: few; J: TRBJ2-5; D: .; CDR3: CASSQDHTGDGTQYF; DNA: TGCGCCAGCAGCCAAGACCATACAGGAGACGGGACCCAGTACTTC
V: TRBV15; size: few; J: TRBJ1-5; D: .; CDR3: CATSRGRGGNQPQHF; DNA: TGTGCCACCAGCAGAGGGAGAGGGGGCAATCAGCCCCAGCATTTT
V: TRBV12-3/TRBV12-4; size: few; J: TRBJ2-1; D: .; CDR3: CASSSRPIEQFF; DNA: TGTGCCAGCAGTTCCCGGCCTATTGAGCAGTTCTTC
V: TRBV6-5; size: .; J: TRBJ1-2; D: TRBD1; CDR3: CASSSGQGAGGYTF; DNA: TGTGCCAGCAGCTCGGGACAGGGGGCGGGTGGCTACACCTTC